This record looks at one T cell receptor beta chain sequence and its context. Its antigen is unknown. Measured with immunoSEQ multiplex PCR; TCRdb has only the in-frame clones, and not every one. The table lists roughly 100,000 clones, 95% to 96% of them singletons, with around 2% in the top ten. The sample comes from a study of OX40 agonist ivuxolimab in advanced cancers. This CDR3 has 13 amino acids. V was cut by 6 bases and J by 5 bases, with 14 bases left in between. The germline gives CDR1 MNHEY, CDR2 SMNVEV (reference sequence). Study results and caveats: Averaging showed that CD8+ T cells had more expanded clones than CD4+ did.

The sample was CD4+ or CD8+ T cells sorted from blood, taken in a trial of the OX40 agonist ivuxolimab. The TCR comes from an adult with an advanced solid tumor such as melanoma, head and neck, liver or kidney cancer. V and J are TRBV27 and TRBJ2-7, with D possibly being TRBD2 (5 bases). The CDR3 loop reads CASSQGVGNEQYF. As DNA, the CDR3 is TGTGCCAGCAGCCAAGGAGTCGGGAACGAGCAGTACTTC.